This T cell receptor beta chain was retrieved from a study of spatial heterogeneity in lung cancer (dated by TCRdb to about 2019). About the study as a whole: More beta-chain than alpha-chain transcripts were consistently detected, likely reflecting higher beta-chain transcript abundance. In the raw uncorrected reads, each unique combination of TCR and UMI appeared on average more than ten times. The study linked features of the TCR repertoire to counts of nonsynonymous mutations, which were determined by whole-exome sequencing of tumor tissue. TCR alpha and beta repertoires were quantitatively compared across multiple tumor regions, matched nontumor lung and blood in non-small cell lung cancer. Both alpha and beta chains were TCR-sequenced in hundreds of tumor regions, about 64 matched nontumor lung samples and around 54 PBMC samples obtained at surgery.

The CDR3, cysteine through phenylalanine, is 11 amino acids long. Just CDR3 DNA is preserved here, 33 bases in frame from base 1. Reading the germline V gene gives CDR1 SQVTM and CDR2 ANQGSEA. At least ten counts were recorded for this clonotype. The clone's antigen remains unknown. Per-base qualities were not stored, and no clone one base away is much larger. Per the publication, the time point label means: sample taken at primary tumor resection. Without any cell sorting, TCR sequencing was performed on whole RNA extracted either from tumor and nontumor lung tissue or from cryopreserved PBMC samples. Donors were some 67 patients with early-stage, untreated non-small cell lung cancer from the lung TRACERx cohort. Only patients for whom sufficient RNA was available from at least two tumor regions were selected for TCR sequencing. The library relied on 5' RACE. Instrument on record: NextSeq 500. In the TCR library protocol, a unique molecular identifier was attached to each TCR cDNA molecule so that PCR and sequencing errors could be corrected. Processing in the source paper ran as follows. Decombinator tools were used for TCR identification, UMI-based error correction and CDR3 extraction. Expanded TCRs were defined as those above a frequency of 2 per 1,000, corresponding to the top 1% of the tumor frequency distribution. Renyi diversity was computed with the R vegan package after each repertoire had been subsampled 100 times to 5,000 TCRs. CDR3 similarity networks were built from amino acid triplet string-kernel similarity, connecting CDR3s with pairwise similarity above 0.82. The public sequencing data were trimmed at Q25 with fastp and processed into clonotypes with MiXCR by TCRdb, which kept only in-frame beta chains. A single entry per CDR3 protein holds the most common genes and DNA from its merged rows. The V and J calls and clone size are TCRdb's, not the authors'. This sample gives 60,000 to 90,000 distinct CDR3 sequences in total; approximately 12% of them show up just once. The top ten constitute more than 5.5% of the sample.

Results the study describes overall, beyond this receptor: Additional single-cell paired TCR alpha and beta sequencing was considered necessary to confirm, at a functional level, the hypothesis that regional TCRs recognize regional mutations. Ubiquitous expanded tumor TCRs were detected in blood more often at tumor resection than at routine follow-up.

The receptor chain draws on TRBV29-1 and TRBJ2-5; confidence is insufficient to name the D gene. The receptor was derived from a male donor with early-stage non-small cell lung cancer. The sample consisted of PBMCs, taken at surgery. The CDR3 here reads CRATIQETQYF. The bases read TGCAGAGCAACCATCCAAGAGACCCAGTACTTC. Full variable domain (CDR3 extended with the reference TRBV29-1 and TRBJ2-5 proteins): SAVISQKPSRDICQRGTSLTIQCQVDSQVTMMFWYRQQPGQSLTLIATANQGSEATYESGFVIDKFPISRPNLTFSTLTVSNMSPEDSSIYLCRATIQETQYFGPGTRLLVL.